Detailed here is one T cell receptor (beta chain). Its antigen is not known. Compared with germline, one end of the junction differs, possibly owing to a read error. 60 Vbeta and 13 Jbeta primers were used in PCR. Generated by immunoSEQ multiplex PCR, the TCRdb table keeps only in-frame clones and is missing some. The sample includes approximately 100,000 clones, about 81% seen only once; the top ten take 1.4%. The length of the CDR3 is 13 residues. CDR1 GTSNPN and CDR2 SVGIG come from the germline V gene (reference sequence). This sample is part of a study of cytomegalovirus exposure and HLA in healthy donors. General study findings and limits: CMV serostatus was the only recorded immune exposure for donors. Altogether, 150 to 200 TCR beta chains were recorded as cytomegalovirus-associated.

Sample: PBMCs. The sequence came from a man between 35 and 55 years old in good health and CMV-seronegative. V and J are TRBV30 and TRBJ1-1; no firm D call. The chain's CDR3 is CARSFIGRTEAFF. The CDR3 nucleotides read TGTGCCCGGAGTTTTATCGGGAGGACTGAAGCTTTCTTT.